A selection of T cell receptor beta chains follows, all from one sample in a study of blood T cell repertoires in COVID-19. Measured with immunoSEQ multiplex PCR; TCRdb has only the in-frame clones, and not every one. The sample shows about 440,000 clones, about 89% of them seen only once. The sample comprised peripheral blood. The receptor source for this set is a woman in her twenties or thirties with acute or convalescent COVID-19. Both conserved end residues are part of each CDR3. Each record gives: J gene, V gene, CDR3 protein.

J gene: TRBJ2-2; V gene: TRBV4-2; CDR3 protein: CASSPRTGMNTGELFF
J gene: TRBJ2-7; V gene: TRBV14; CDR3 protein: CASSQDRDRGLVKPYEQYF
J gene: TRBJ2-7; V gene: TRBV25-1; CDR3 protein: CASSEFFSTGRDEQYF
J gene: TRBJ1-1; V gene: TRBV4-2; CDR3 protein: CASSQGETEAFF
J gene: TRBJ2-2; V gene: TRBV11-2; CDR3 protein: CASSLEFRGRITGELFF
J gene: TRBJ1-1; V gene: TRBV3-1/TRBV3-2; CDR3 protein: CASSHRQANMNTEAFF
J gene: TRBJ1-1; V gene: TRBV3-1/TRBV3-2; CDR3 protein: CASSRVNTEAFF
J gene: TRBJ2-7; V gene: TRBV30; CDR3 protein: CAWSPPGLGGSYEQYF
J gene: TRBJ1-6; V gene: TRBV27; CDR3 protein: CASSRDRDSPLHF
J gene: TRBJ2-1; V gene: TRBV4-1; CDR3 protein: CASSQANYNEQFF
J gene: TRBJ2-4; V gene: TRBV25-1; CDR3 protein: CASSGTSDKKNIQYF
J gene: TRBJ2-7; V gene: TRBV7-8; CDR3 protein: CASSRMTGSGEQYF
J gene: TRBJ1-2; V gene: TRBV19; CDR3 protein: CASSIGTGYGYTF
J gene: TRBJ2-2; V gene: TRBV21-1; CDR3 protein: CASSIQDREGTGELFF
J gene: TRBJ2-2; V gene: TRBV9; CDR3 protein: CASSVYGGRNTGELFF
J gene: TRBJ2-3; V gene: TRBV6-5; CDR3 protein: CASSYSAGDTQYF
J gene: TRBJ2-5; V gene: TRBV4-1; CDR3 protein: CASSQVWGGETQYF
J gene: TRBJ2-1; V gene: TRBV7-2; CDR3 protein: CASSLSVYNEQFF
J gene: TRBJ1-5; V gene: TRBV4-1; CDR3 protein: CASSLGTGPQPQHF
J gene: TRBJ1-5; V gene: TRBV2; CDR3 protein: CASSDKGTANQPQHF
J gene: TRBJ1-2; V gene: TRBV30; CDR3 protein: CAWRGQGNGYTF
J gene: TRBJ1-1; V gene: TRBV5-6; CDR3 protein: CASSFGGGDTEAFF
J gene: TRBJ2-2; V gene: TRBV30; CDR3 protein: CAWSGQGAHIDTGELFF
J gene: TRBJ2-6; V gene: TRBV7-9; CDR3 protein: CASSPTTGQSFEANVLTF
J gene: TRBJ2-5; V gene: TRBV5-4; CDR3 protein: CASSLQGVTKETQYF
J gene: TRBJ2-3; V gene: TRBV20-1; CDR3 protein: CSASGSGGGIHTDTQYF